The rows below give T cell receptor beta chains drawn from one sample of a study of STAT5B mutations in CD4+ large granular lymphocyte leukemia. Sequencing used immunoSEQ multiplex PCR; TCRdb keeps in-frame clones, though not all of them. The sample has about 31,000 clones, about two thirds seen once. The specimen was CD4+ T cells from blood buffy coats. The receptors derive from a human donor in good health. Both conserved end residues are trimmed from each CDR3. Rows give clone size only sometimes, using once, few, many, or a class for an expanded clone.

abundance,v_gene,j_gene,CDR3aa
few,TRBV7-3,TRBJ1-5,ASSLDGHQPQH
NA,TRBV30,TRBJ1-2,AWTPGQKYGYT
NA,TRBV5-1,TRBJ2-7,ASSLGDRFTYEQY
NA,TRBV5-1,TRBJ2-2,ASSLDGRVTGELF
NA,TRBV10-3,TRBJ1-1,AISESQGATNTEAF
few,TRBV27,TRBJ1-2,ASSFRQGNGYT
NA,TRBV19,TRBJ1-1,ASSIGRARTEAF
NA,TRBV7-2,TRBJ1-1,ASSQGPNTEAF
NA,TRBV21-1,TRBJ2-1,ASSKVAGLGNEQF
NA,TRBV6-1,TRBJ2-4,ASHRGGPGDIQY
NA,TRBV7-2,TRBJ2-5,ASSFSQGRETQY
NA,TRBV6-6,TRBJ1-4,ASSYSGTGANEKLF
NA,TRBV14,TRBJ2-1,ASSPRTSYNEQF
NA,TRBV18,TRBJ2-1,ASSPEFGAYNEQF
NA,TRBV7-2,TRBJ2-3,ASSISSGVTDTQY
NA,TRBV9,TRBJ1-3,ASSEQGMAGNTIY
NA,TRBV10-3,TRBJ2-2,AISDASGRADTGELF
NA,TRBV10-3,TRBJ1-4,ATTGGPNEKLF
NA,TRBV19,TRBJ2-7,ASRTGHQSIREQY
NA,TRBV5-6,TRBJ2-7,ASSARRFDEQY
NA,TRBV11-3,TRBJ2-5,ASSLGAGQGQETQY
few,TRBV28,TRBJ1-5,ASSLSIQGASNQPQH
NA,TRBV9,TRBJ2-3,ASSFTGTDTDTQY
NA,TRBV11-3,TRBJ2-3,ASSLTSRDSDTQY
NA,TRBV18,TRBJ1-5,ASSRTGERQPQH
NA,TRBV6-6,TRBJ1-4,ASSSGTETTNEKLF
NA,TRBV6-1,TRBJ2-1,ASRLAGGRYEQF
NA,TRBV2,TRBJ1-5,ASSERVRNQPQH
few,TRBV10-3,TRBJ1-1,AISEGGREAF
NA,TRBV28,TRBJ1-2,ASSLRVLGYT
once,TRBV10-3,TRBJ1-2,AISSGTGVGYT
NA,TRBV5-1,TRBJ2-5,ASSLQGLAAETQY
NA,TRBV7-9,TRBJ1-2,ASSFGQAIYGYT
NA,TRBV7-2,TRBJ1-4,ASSSTGSRNEKLF
NA,TRBV5-6,TRBJ2-3,ASSYSSTDTQY
NA,TRBV5-6,TRBJ2-5,ASSLAGKRGVETQY
NA,TRBV11-3,TRBJ2-1,ASSLEGSGTSNEQF
few,TRBV5-4,TRBJ2-3,ASSHRGSTDTQY
NA,TRBV7-2,TRBJ1-4,ASSHRGGGDEKLF
NA,TRBV6-6,TRBJ1-5,ASSPQANRPYQPQH
NA,TRBV7-9,TRBJ1-2,ASALSDPKYT
NA,TRBV28,TRBJ2-1,ASSDLRGGLSYNEQF
NA,TRBV19,TRBJ1-2,ASSIRPDSGYT
NA,TRBV19,TRBJ1-5,ASSTNPGQGGQPQH
few,TRBV28,TRBJ1-1,ASSSGQGSVRAF
few,TRBV7-2,TRBJ2-5,ASSLVAVGQETQY
few,TRBV4-3,TRBJ1-1,ASSQDYWQGEAF
NA,TRBV2,TRBJ1-4,ASSDPRGNEKLF
NA,TRBV5-1,TRBJ1-1,ASRRARTENTEAF
few,TRBV6-6,TRBJ1-1,ASKADTEAF
NA,TRBV6-1,TRBJ2-2,ASSGQGDGELF
once,TRBV5-6,TRBJ2-5,ASSMSRVGETQY
NA,TRBV19,TRBJ1-1,ASRPTMGQAF
NA,TRBV19,TRBJ1-5,ASSPRTAYSNQPQH